The T cell receptor (beta chain) described here comes from a study of STAT3 mutations in large granular lymphocyte leukemia. Study details: Roughly half the longitudinally sequenced T-LGLL patients had canonical STAT3 mutations. Immunosuppressive therapy was given to more than half of T-LGLL patients.

Points on this clone: Its antigen is unidentified.

The study's findings and limits: In T-cell large granular lymphocyte leukemia, about half of patients showed multiple immunodominant subclonotypes. Some patients had dominant TCR clones larger than their STAT3 mutant burden. Differing intervals and regimens complicate linking therapy response to clone burden.

TCRdb's table, derived via immunoSEQ multiplex PCR, lists solely in-frame clones and lacks some. The sample has 1,500 to 2,000 clones, around 50% seen once. The CDR3 runs 14 residues. Per germline, CDR1 KGHSH and CDR2 LQKENI. V gave up 3 bases and J gave up 5 bases, with 14 bases separating them. Sequences were obtained from peripheral blood mononuclear cells. The chain recombines TRBV18 with TRBJ2-7; maybe TRBD2 (5 bases). This receptor was obtained from a man in his fifties or sixties with T-cell large granular lymphocyte leukemia. Some clones in this sample may be carry-over from other donors' samples. The CDR3 loop reads CASSPIPGSDEQYF. Written as DNA, the CDR3 is TGTGCCAGCTCACCTATCCCGGGAAGCGACGAGCAGTACTTC.